This T cell receptor beta chain was sequenced in a study of early stage breast cancer tumors. Whole-study context: Of 15 to 20 invasive breast tumors, more than nine were hormone receptor-positive, HER2-negative. Invasive lobular carcinomas made up about 30% of the 12 ER+/PR+/HER2- tumors. Study-wide findings and caveats: Tumors had approximately 2.5-fold higher T cell density and higher clonality than adjacent normal breast tissue.

Germline CDR1 is WNHNN and CDR2 is SYGVQD (reference sequence). Trimming took off 6 bases at V and 8 bases at J, with 20 bases between the two ends. The CDR3 runs 16 residues. This clone was observed a handful of times. Its antigen is not identified. The table came from immunoSEQ multiplex PCR; TCRdb's copy has only in-frame clones and leaves some out. There are some 19,000 clones in the sample; approximately 80% occur only once, and around a quarter lies in the top ten. The chain couples TRBV10-1 to TRBJ1-6; D is unresolved. The TCR comes from a person in their sixties or seventies with breast cancer. The sequenced sample was blood. CDR3 amino acids: CASSGLARGQHSPLHF. CDR3 in DNA: TGCGCCAGCAGCGGCTTGGCTCGAGGCCAGCATTCACCCCTCCACTTT.